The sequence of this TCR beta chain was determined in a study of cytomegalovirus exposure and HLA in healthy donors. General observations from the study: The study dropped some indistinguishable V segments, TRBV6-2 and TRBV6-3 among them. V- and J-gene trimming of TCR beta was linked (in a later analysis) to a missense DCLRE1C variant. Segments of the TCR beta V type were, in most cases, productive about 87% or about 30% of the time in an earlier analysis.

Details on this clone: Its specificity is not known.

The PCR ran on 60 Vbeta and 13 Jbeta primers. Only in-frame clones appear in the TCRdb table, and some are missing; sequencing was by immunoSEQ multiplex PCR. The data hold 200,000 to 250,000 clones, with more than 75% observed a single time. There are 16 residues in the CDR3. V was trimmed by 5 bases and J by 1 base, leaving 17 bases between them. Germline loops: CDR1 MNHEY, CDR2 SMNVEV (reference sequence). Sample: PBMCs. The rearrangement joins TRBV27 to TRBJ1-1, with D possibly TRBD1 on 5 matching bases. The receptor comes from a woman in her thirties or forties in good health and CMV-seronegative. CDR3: CASSTNPDGQNTEAFF. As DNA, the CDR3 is TGTGCCAGCAGTACAAACCCCGACGGACAGAACACTGAAGCTTTCTTT.